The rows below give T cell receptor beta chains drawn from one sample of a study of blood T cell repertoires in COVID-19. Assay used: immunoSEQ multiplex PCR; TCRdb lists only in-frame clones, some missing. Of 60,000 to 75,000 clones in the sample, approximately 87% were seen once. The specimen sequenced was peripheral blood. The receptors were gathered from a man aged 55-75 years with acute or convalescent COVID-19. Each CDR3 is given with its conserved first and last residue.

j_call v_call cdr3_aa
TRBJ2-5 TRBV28 CASSPIPRTSLQETQYF
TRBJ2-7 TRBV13 CASSLNGAGATYEQYF
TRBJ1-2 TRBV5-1 CASSHAPGDDGYTF
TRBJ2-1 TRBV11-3 CASSAKGGGSPAHEQFF
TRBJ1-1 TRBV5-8 CASRPGQGRSTEAFF
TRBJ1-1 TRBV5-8 CASRDRVIGTEAFF
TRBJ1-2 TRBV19 CASSWTDYGYTF
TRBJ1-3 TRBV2 CASRETGGGGNTIYF
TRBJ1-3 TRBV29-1 CSVASEGAPVSGNTIYF
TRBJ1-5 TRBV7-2 CASSPGQGSEQPQHF
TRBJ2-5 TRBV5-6 CASSLVLAGAYQETQYF
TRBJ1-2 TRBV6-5 CASSRGQLYGYTF
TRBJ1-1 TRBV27 CASSLSSLGNTEAFF
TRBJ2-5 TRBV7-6 CASTASGGQETQYF
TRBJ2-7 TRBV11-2 CASSLDQGDEQYF
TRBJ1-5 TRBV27 CASSPRASNRPQHF
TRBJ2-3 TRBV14 CASSHRRGETDTQYF
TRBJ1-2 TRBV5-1 CASSPPGQHYGYTF
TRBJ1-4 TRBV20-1 CSASYRQGEKLFF
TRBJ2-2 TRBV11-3 CASSLERGGELFF
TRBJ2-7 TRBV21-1 CASSRPWAVYYEQYF
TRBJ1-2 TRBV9 CASTPDRGGSYTF
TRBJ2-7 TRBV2 CASSRDGGVYEQYF
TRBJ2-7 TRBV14 CASSPSPGLTYEQYF
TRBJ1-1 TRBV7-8 CASSPRTRARRTEAFF
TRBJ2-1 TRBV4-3 CASSLRAGTRMTNEQFF
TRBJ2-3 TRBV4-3 CASSLRVSQDTQYF
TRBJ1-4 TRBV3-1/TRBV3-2 CASSQDLTGGRKLFF
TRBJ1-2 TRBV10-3 CAIASGRGGGYGYTF
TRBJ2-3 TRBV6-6 CASRTLAGSTDTQYF
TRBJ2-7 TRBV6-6 CASSFGSYEQYF
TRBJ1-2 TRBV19 CASSIFAQGGGYTF
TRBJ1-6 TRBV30 CAWGGQTNSPLHF
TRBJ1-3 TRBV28 CASLPGQASGNTIYF
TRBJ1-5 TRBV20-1 CSASRGQGKNQPQHF
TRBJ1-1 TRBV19 CASSPWGPNTEAFF
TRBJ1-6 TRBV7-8 CASSLETGKYSPLHF
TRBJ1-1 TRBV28 CASSSPAGRDTEAFF
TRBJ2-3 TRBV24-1 CATSNRDRGTDTQYF
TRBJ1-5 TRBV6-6 CASSYSDRGGNQPQHF
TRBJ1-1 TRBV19 CASMSLAHKSNTEAFF
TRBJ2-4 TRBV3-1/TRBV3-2 CASSQVAGGKNIQYF
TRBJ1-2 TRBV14 CASSRTLGTGGGYTF
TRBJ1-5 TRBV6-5 CASSNSNQPQHF
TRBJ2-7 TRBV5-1 CASSLAGGSGSYEQYF
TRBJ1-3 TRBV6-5 CASSYSQGSGNTIYF
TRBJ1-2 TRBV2 CASSESWEGRTNNYGYTF
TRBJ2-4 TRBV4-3 CASSQSKTGTLSIQYF
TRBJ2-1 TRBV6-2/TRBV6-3 CASSIGTRVQNEQFF
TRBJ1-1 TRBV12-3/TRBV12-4 CASSLGATEAFF
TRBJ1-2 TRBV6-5 CASRRTGDYGYTF
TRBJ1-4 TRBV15 CATSRDGGEKLFF
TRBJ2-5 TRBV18 CASSPSSSGAQETQYF
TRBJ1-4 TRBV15 CATSSYRATNEKLFF
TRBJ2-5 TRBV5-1 CASSWAASGAGETQYF
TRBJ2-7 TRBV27 CASSLSRSYEQYF